This TCR beta chain is from a study of shared clonotypes between healthy human individuals. Regarding the study as a whole: Sorted-subset sequencing was shown by rarefaction to be incomplete despite large depth. Among non-shared clonotypes, generation probabilities were lower than among those shared by all four donors.

The germline V gene encodes CDR1 SNHLY and CDR2 FYNNEI. CDR3 length equals 15 residues. V was shortened by 4 bases and J by 0 bases, with 11 bases between the two germline ends. As concerns this clone: Its antigen is as yet unknown.

Clones were read by immunoSEQ multiplex PCR, and TCRdb kept only the in-frame ones, dropping some. The table shows approximately 2.4 million clones, with 90% to 97% occurring only once. The specimen was naive CD4+ T cells sorted from blood. Stated subset: CD45RA+ positively selected. V and J are TRBV2 and TRBJ2-3; tentative D call: TRBD2 (6 bases). The receptor was derived from a man between 18 and 35 years old in good health. CDR3 sequence: CASSAVGGSTDTQYF. The DNA of the CDR3 is TGTGCCAGCAGTGCCGTAGGAGGGAGCACAGATACGCAGTATTTT. The whole variable domain, remainder taken from reference TRBV2 and TRBJ2-3, is EPEVTQTPSHQVTQMGQEVILRCVPISNHLYFYWYRQILGQKVEFLVSFYNNEISEKSEIFDDQFSVERPDGSNFTLKIRSTKLEDSAMYFCASSAVGGSTDTQYFGPGTRLTVL.